The 25 T cell receptor beta chains below come from one sample, sequenced in a study of T-cell memory formation after mild COVID-19. TCRdb reprocessed the 5' RACE reads with MiXCR, giving one entry per CDR3 protein. This table has hundreds of thousands of distinct CDR3 sequences, approximately 25% appearing once. Sequenced: PBMCs or a T cell subset sorted from them (not recorded which). The receptors were sampled from an adult woman who had mild COVID-19 (a few samples of this study predate the infection). Cell type and time point are not known.

This CDR3 reads CASSTTSGTVYNEQFF. The CDR3, as DNA: TGTGCCAGCAGTACGACATCCGGGACGGTATACAATGAGCAGTTCTTC. The V call is TRBV7-8, the J call TRBJ2-1; D possibly matches TRBD1 or TRBD2 (5 bases each). The V gene lost 6 bases and the J gene lost 4 bases, with 19 bases spanning the gap. Germline CDR1 reads SGHVS; CDR2 reads FQNEAQ. This CDR3 comprises 16 residues.

This chain links TRBV12-3 or TRBV12-4 with TRBJ1-2; no definite D call. CDR3 length equals 12 residues. Trimming left V 7 bases short and J 6 bases short, with 12 bases between. The CDR3 bases are TGTGCCAGCAACCGGGGAGAGAATGGCTACACCTTC. Residues: CASNRGENGYTF.

This clonotype appeared a few times. The V gene is TRBV4-1, the J gene TRBJ1-1, with TRBD1 matching 8 bases. Unmatched junction bases numbered 9, after V lost 4 bases and J lost 2 bases. Germline V gene data show CDR1 as MGHRA and CDR2 as YSYEKL. The CDR3 spans 16 residues. The CDR3 loop reads CASSREPGGGNTEAFF. The DNA for the CDR3 is TGCGCCAGCAGCCGAGAGCCAGGGGGCGGAAACACTGAAGCTTTCTTT.

This clonotype came up a few times. V and J are TRBV5-4 and TRBJ1-2; no clear D. The CDR3 spans 13 residues. The V gene lost 0 bases and the J gene lost 4 bases, with 7 bases spanning the gap. Germline CDR1 reads SGHNT; CDR2 reads YYREEE (reference sequence). The CDR3 reads CASSLVAIYGYTF. The CDR3, as DNA: TGTGCCAGCAGCTTGGTGGCGATCTATGGCTACACCTTC.

This clonotype was observed a few times. The CDR3 bases are TGTGCCAGTAGTATAGGGGCAGGGCAGTTCTTC. It translates to CASSIGAGQFF. V and J are TRBV19 and TRBJ2-1; D not resolved. Looked up from germline, CDR1 is LNHDA and CDR2 is SQIVND (reference sequence). The ends were cut back, 1 base at V and 12 bases at J, with 7 bases in the middle. This CDR3 is built from 11 residues. Drawing the rest from reference TRBV19 and TRBJ2-1, the complete variable domain is DGGITQSPKYLFRKEGQNVTLSCEQNLNHDAMYWYRQDPGQGLRLIYYSQIVNDFQKGDIAEGYSVSREKKESFPLTVTSAQKNPTAFYLCASSIGAGQFFGPGTRLTVL.

The chain has TRBV10-3 and TRBJ2-5; 8 bases align to TRBD2. V was pared by 4 bases and J by 2 bases, with 6 bases of the junction left unmatched. The CDR3 length is 15 residues. Germline CDR1 is ENHRY and CDR2 is SYGVKD. The CDR3 region is CAISAGGTNQETQYF. DNA for the CDR3: TGTGCCATCAGTGCGGGGGGGACCAATCAAGAGACCCAGTACTTC.

The rearrangement uses TRBV4-2 and TRBJ1-2, with a possible D match to TRBD1 (6 bases). V shed 11 bases and J shed 4 bases, with 17 bases lying between them. The germline gives CDR1 LGHNA, CDR2 YNFKEQ. The length of the CDR3 is 13 residues. CDR3 bases: TGTGCCTCCCTTGGGGGCGTTCTCTATGGCTACACCTTC. Translation: CASLGGVLYGYTF.

The chain recombines TRBV12-3 or TRBV12-4 with TRBJ1-6; D is ambiguous. This CDR3 is built from 15 residues. The V and J ends lost 6 bases and 0 bases respectively, with 9 bases between them. CDR3 coding DNA: TGTGCCAGCAGACTACAGAGCTCCTATAATTCACCCCTCCACTTT. Translation gives CASRLQSSYNSPLHF.

Ten or more counts support this clonotype. The V gene is TRBV7-3, the J gene TRBJ2-2; the D is unclear. V was pared by 5 bases and J by 5 bases, with 12 bases between. The V gene's germline CDR1 is SGHTA and CDR2 FQGTGA. CDR3 length equals 14 residues. The CDR3 DNA follows: TGTGCCAGCAGCCCCGGGTTGGGGACCGGGGAGCTGTTTTTT. The encoded protein is CASSPGLGTGELFF.

The chain couples TRBV30 to TRBJ1-5; D gene ambiguous. Trimming took 2 bases from V and 1 from J, leaving 6 bases between them. Looked up from germline, CDR1 is GTSNPN and CDR2 is SVGIG (reference sequence). The CDR3 totals 13 residues. The CDR3 nucleotides are TGTGCCTGGAGTCCGGGGAGCAATCAGCCCCAGCATTTT. Translated: CAWSPGSNQPQHF. Based on the CDR3 plus reference TRBV30 and TRBJ1-5, the full variable domain is SQTIHQWPATLVQPVGSPLSLECTVEGTSNPNLYWYRQAAGRGLQLLFYSVGIGQISSEVPQNLSASRPQDRQFILSSKKLLLSDSGFYLCAWSPGSNQPQHFGDGTRLSIL.

This rearrangement joins TRBV7-2 to TRBJ2-2; possible D gene TRBD1, 6 bases. The length of the CDR3 is 15 residues. V was shortened by 3 bases and J by 6 bases, with 14 bases between the two germline ends. Germline loops: CDR1 SGHTA, CDR2 FQGNSA. This CDR3 reads CASSFQGHSAGELFF. CDR3 DNA sequence: TGTGCCAGCAGCTTCCAGGGACATAGTGCCGGGGAGCTGTTTTTT.

This clonotype appeared once. The rearrangement links TRBV7-8 to TRBJ1-1; 7 nucleotides agree with TRBD1. The germline gives CDR1 SGHVS, CDR2 FQNEAQ. J was trimmed by 0 bases and V by 2 bases; bases with no gene match: 9. This CDR3 has 17 amino acids. The CDR3 DNA is TGTGCCAGCAGCTTACCGGGACAGCCAACCCTGAACACTGAAGCTTTCTTT. Its protein product is CASSLPGQPTLNTEAFF.

This chain connects TRBV4-1 to TRBJ2-7, with 10 bases that match TRBD1. This CDR3 has 16 amino acids. CDR1 and CDR2 from the germline V gene are MGHRA and YSYEKL. Trimming took 3 bases from V and 5 from J; bases not matched to a gene: 10. The CDR3 sequence: CASSHGATGGFNEQYF. The CDR3 region has the DNA TGCGCCAGCAGCCACGGAGCGACAGGGGGCTTCAACGAGCAGTACTTC.

This clonotype was detected a few times. The rearrangement uses TRBV7-2 and TRBJ2-3; 12 bases agree with TRBD2. V shed 5 bases and J 5 bases; nucleotides not matched to a gene: 20. The CDR3 is 20 residues long. CDR1 is SGHTA, CDR2 FQGNSA, per germline. The CDR3 here is CASSLTSGSSRRTSKDTQYF. DNA of the CDR3: TGTGCCAGCAGCCTGACTAGCGGGAGTTCTCGGAGGACCTCAAAAGATACGCAGTATTTT.

The chain uses TRBV7-6 and TRBJ2-7; 8 nucleotides match TRBD2. Per germline, CDR1 SGHVS and CDR2 FNYEAQ. V was clipped by 5 bases and J by 2 bases; unmatched bases: 11. The CDR3 runs to 16 residues. The CDR3 here is CASSLGNSGAAYEQYF. The DNA for the CDR3 is TGTGCCAGCAGCCTAGGAAATAGCGGGGCAGCCTACGAGCAGTACTTC.

Only a few counts were recorded for this clonotype. This sequence joins TRBV18 and TRBJ2-7; TRBD1 matches 7 bases. CDR3 length: 14 residues. From germline, CDR1 is KGHSH and CDR2 LQKENI. V shed 4 bases, J shed 2 bases, and the junction held 5 bases outside the gene matches. CDR3: CASSLQGLPYEQYF. Written as DNA, the CDR3 is TGTGCCAGCTCACTACAGGGGCTTCCCTACGAGCAGTACTTC.

The genes are TRBV20-1 and TRBJ2-7; TRBD2 matches at 14 bases. The junction had 7 bases not matched to a gene; V was cut back by 5 bases and J by 1 base. This CDR3 is 16 amino acids long. Germline V gene data show CDR1 as DFQATT and CDR2 as SNEGSKA (reference sequence). CDR3 amino acids: CSAPGLAGGPSYEQYF. CDR3 sequence (DNA): TGCAGTGCTCCTGGACTAGCGGGGGGACCATCCTACGAGCAGTACTTC.

This clonotype was recorded only once. The V gene is TRBV29-1, the J gene TRBJ2-1; a possible D gene is TRBD2 (5 bases). The V gene's germline CDR1 is SQVTM and CDR2 ANQGSEA. V lost 4 bases and J lost 0, with 10 bases in between. The CDR3 has 14 residues. The CDR3 sequence is CSVGFRGSYNEQFF. CDR3 in DNA: TGCAGCGTTGGGTTTCGGGGCTCCTACAATGAGCAGTTCTTC.

This clonotype was seen just once. The chain couples TRBV7-2 to TRBJ2-3, with a possible D match to TRBD1 (5 bases). Germline loops: CDR1 SGHTA, CDR2 FQGNSA. Trimming cost V 5 bases and J 4 bases, with 19 bases left between them. This CDR3 comprises 16 residues. The CDR3 protein is CASSKGQSGPADTQYF. The CDR3 bases are TGTGCCAGCAGCAAAGGACAAAGTGGCCCGGCAGATACGCAGTATTTT.

This clonotype showed up just a few times. J is TRBJ2-2 and V is TRBV5-1; the match to TRBD1 covers 10 bases. After removal of 3 bases from V and 3 bases from J, the junction contained 8 bases not matched to a gene. The CDR3 runs to 17 residues. Germline CDR1 is SGHRS and CDR2 is YFSETQ. DNA for the CDR3: TGCGCCAGCAGCTGGGTCCCCGGGACAGGGGACACCGGGGAGCTGTTTTTT. Its protein is CASSWVPGTGDTGELFF. Full variable domain (remainder filled in from reference TRBV5-1 and TRBJ2-2): KAGVTQTPRYLIKTRGQQVTLSCSPISGHRSVSWYQQTPGQGLQFLFEYFSETQRNKGNFPGRFSGRQFSNSRSEMNVSTLELGDSALYLCASSWVPGTGDTGELFFGEGSRLTVL.

This clonotype was detected only a few times. The J gene is TRBJ2-2, the V gene TRBV7-9; 7 bases fit TRBD1. The V gene end was trimmed by 5 bases and the J gene end by 3 bases; junction bases not matched to a gene: 6. The CDR3 is made up of 15 amino acids. Germline V gene lookup returns CDR1 SEHNR and CDR2 FQNEAQ (reference sequence). The CDR3 DNA follows: TGTGCCAGCAGCCGCCGGGACAGCTACACCGGGGAGCTGTTTTTT. It codes for CASSRRDSYTGELFF.

The rearrangement uses TRBV4-1 and TRBJ2-1; TRBD2 aligns across 8 bases. V lost 3 bases and J lost 7; bases outside the gene matches: 17. Germline V gives CDR1 MGHRA, CDR2 YSYEKL. CDR3 length: 18 amino acids. The CDR3 reads CASSQSGVGAGVWNEQFF. CDR3 bases: TGCGCCAGCAGCCAGTCGGGGGTAGGAGCGGGAGTGTGGAATGAGCAGTTCTTC.

This clonotype has a handful of counts. This chain connects TRBV7-2 to TRBJ2-3; a weak D match, TRBD2 (6 bases). The CDR3 totals 15 residues. Trimming stripped 4 bases from V and 6 bases from J, with 17 bases between. Germline V gene data show CDR1 as SGHTA and CDR2 as FQGNSA. CDR3 nucleotide sequence: TGTGCCAGCAGCTCACGCAGGGACTTAGGGGATACGCAGTATTTT. It specifies CASSSRRDLGDTQYF.

This sequence joins TRBV24-1 and TRBJ1-2, with a weak D call TRBD1 (6 bases). CDR3 length: 11 residues. Germline values: CDR1 KGHDR, CDR2 SFDVKD. The ends were cut back, 9 bases at V and 6 bases at J, with 10 bases in the middle. The CDR3 DNA sequence: TGTGCCACCGGAACAGGGAATGGCTACACCTTC. It yields the protein CATGTGNGYTF.

This clonotype was found many times. The chain is built from TRBV7-9 and TRBJ2-4; D not resolved. CDR3 length equals 14 residues. With 8 bases removed from V and 3 bases from J, the gap between germline ends came to 14 bases. From germline, CDR1 is SEHNR and CDR2 FQNEAQ (reference sequence). CDR3 sequence: CASGRDSSKNIQYF. The CDR3 DNA reads TGTGCCAGCGGACGAGATTCGAGCAAAAACATTCAGTACTTC.